This T cell receptor (beta chain) originates from a study of blood T cells in healthy people across ages. CDR1 is ENHRY and CDR2 is SYGVKD in the germline V gene. Trimming removed 5 bases at V and 11 bases at J, with 10 bases between. The CDR3 has 10 residues. A second PCR of about 7 to 12 cycles used a sample-barcoded 5' primer and a J-beta primer mix. TCRdb passed the 5' RACE reads through MiXCR, listing each CDR3 protein once. The data hold more than 1.4 million distinct CDR3 sequences, with around 39% observed a single time. The sample consisted of blood. The chain uses TRBV10-3 and TRBJ2-7, with a weak D call TRBD1 (5 bases). The clonotype comes from a woman between 18 and 30 years old in good health. This chain's CDR3 is CAISPIGEYF. The CDR3 coding sequence is TGTGCCATCAGTCCCATAGGGGAGTACTTC.